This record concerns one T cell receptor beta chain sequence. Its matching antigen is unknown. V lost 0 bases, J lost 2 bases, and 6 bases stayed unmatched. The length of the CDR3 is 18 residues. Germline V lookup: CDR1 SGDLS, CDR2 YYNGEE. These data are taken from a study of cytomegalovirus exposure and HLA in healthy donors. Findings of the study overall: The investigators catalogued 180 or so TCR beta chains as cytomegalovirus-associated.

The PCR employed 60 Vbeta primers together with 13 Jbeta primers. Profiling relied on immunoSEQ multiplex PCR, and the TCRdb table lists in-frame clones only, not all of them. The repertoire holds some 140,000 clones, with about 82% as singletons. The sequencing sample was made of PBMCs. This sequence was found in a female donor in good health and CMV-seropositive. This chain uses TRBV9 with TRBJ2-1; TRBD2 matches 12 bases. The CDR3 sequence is CASSVAPLAGGPYNEQFF. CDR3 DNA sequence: TGTGCCAGCAGCGTAGCCCCACTAGCGGGAGGCCCCTACAATGAGCAGTTCTTC.